This T cell receptor beta chain is from a study of T cells in Graves' hyperthyroidism and ophthalmopathy. Study-wide findings and caveats: Among thyroid clonotypes expanded above 0.001, most also appeared in blood. Separating ophthalmopathy from stable hyperthyroidism was achieved by a 13 V-J model.

As regards this clonotype: The target antigen is unknown.

CDR3 size: 15 residues. With 4 bases clipped from V and 1 base from J, the junction kept 4 bases outside the gene matches. CDR1 is LGHDT and CDR2 is YNNKEL in the germline V gene (reference sequence). There were TCR beta CDR3 regions amplified from RNA transcripts. The HTBI primer set was used in a first-round RT-PCR of the TCR CDR3. Using its own MiXCR run on the multiplex PCR reads, TCRdb lists one record per CDR3 protein. The data show 300,000 to 400,000 distinct CDR3 sequences, with around a sixth seen just once and 49% held by the top ten. Uncontrolled infection, other autoimmune disease, pregnancy or lactation excluded patients. Thyroid ultrasound and orbital computed tomography, with clinical symptoms and serum thyroxine and TRAb, informed diagnoses.

The rearrangement joins TRBV3-1 to TRBJ1-1; 9 bases fit TRBD1. The TCR originated in a woman in her forties or fifties with Graves' hyperthyroidism. The sequenced sample was blood. DNA of the CDR3: TGTGCCAGCAGCCCCGGGGACAGGGAGAACACTGAAGCTTTCTTT. Protein sequence: CASSPGDRENTEAFF.